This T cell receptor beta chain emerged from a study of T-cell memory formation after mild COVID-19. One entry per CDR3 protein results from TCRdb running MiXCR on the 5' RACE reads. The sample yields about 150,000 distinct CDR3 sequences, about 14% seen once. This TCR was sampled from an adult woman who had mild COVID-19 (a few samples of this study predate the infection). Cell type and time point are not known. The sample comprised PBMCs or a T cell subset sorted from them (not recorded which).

CDR3 DNA sequence: TGTGCCAGCAACGAGAACACTGAAGCTTTCTTT. It is translated as CASNENTEAFF. The genes are TRBV7-9 and TRBJ1-1; D is ambiguous. Trimming took 7 bases from V and 1 from J, leaving 4 bases between them. Germline-derived CDR1 and CDR2 are SEHNR and FQNEAQ (reference sequence). The CDR3 length is 11 residues.